These 25 T cell receptor beta chains were sequenced from one sample in a study of cytomegalovirus exposure and HLA in healthy donors. Sequenced by immunoSEQ multiplex PCR; TCRdb stores in-frame clones only, minus some. In the table there are around 140,000 clones, less than 95% of which are singletons. Sequencing was performed on PBMCs. All receptors come from a young man in good health and CMV-seropositive.

This clone appeared once. This sequence joins TRBV27 and TRBJ2-7; 9 bases are shared with TRBD1. The CDR3 runs 14 residues. With 5 bases clipped from V and 6 bases from J, the junction kept 8 bases outside the gene matches. The V gene's germline CDR1 is MNHEY and CDR2 SMNVEV (reference sequence). This CDR3 reads CASSLRQGGSEQYF. As DNA, the CDR3 is TGTGCCAGCAGTCTACGACAGGGGGGGTCCGAGCAGTACTTC.

The rearrangement joins TRBV7-9 to TRBJ1-5; the D gene is possibly TRBD1 (6 bases). CDR1 and CDR2 from the germline V gene are SEHNR and FQNEAQ (reference sequence). The V end was cut by 3 bases, the J end by 4 bases, with 10 bases between. This CDR3 has 14 residues. CDR3 nucleotides: TGTGCCAGCAGCTTCGGACAGTTGAATCAGCCCCAGCATTTT. It codes for CASSFGQLNQPQHF.

The rearrangement joins TRBV29-1 to TRBJ2-1; 8 bases align to TRBD2. CDR1 is SQVTM, CDR2 ANQGSEA, per germline. This CDR3 has 15 residues. Trimming at V came to 3 bases and at J to 7 bases, leaving 11 bases not matched to a gene. CDR3 bases: TGCAGCGTTGATCCGGGACTAGGGACATGGAATGAGCAGTTCTTC. This codes for CSVDPGLGTWNEQFF.

The chain recombines TRBV30 with TRBJ1-4; the D gene is possibly TRBD1 (6 bases). The CDR3 length is 13 residues. The germline CDR1 and CDR2 sequences are GTSNPN and SVGIG (reference sequence). The germline V and J ends were trimmed by 3 bases and 6 bases, with 11 bases remaining between them. CDR3 coding DNA: TGTGCCTGGAGGCCGACAGGAGATGAAAAACTGTTTTTT. Protein product: CAWRPTGDEKLFF.

The gene calls are TRBV29-1 and TRBJ2-7, with a tentative D call TRBD1 (6 bases). V was cut by 6 bases and J by 9 bases, with 24 bases left in between. CDR1 is SQVTM and CDR2 is ANQGSEA in the germline V gene. The CDR3 sequence is 14 residues long. CDR3 protein: CSVQNGQSLPVQYF. The DNA for the CDR3 is TGCAGCGTCCAGAACGGACAGTCATTACCGGTGCAGTACTTC.

The CDR3 region has the DNA TGCGCCAGCAGCTTGGCCGGGTTTTACGAGCAGTACTTC. Translating gives CASSLAGFYEQYF. The J gene is TRBJ2-7, the V gene TRBV5-1; no clear D. The ends were cut back, 0 bases at V and 4 bases at J, with 8 bases in the middle. CDR1 is SGHRS and CDR2 is YFSETQ in the germline V gene. This CDR3 has 13 residues.

The chain combines TRBV4-1 with TRBJ2-5; D gene unclear. V lost 2 bases, J lost 0 bases, and 10 bases lay in between. The V gene's germline CDR1 is MGHRA and CDR2 YSYEKL. The CDR3 covers 15 residues. Written as DNA, the CDR3 is TGCGCCAGCAGCCAATTATACGGGTACCAAGAGACCCAGTACTTC. Translation gives CASSQLYGYQETQYF.

This clone appeared once. J is TRBJ1-2 and V is TRBV7-9; possibly TRBD1 for D (5 bases). The germline gives CDR1 SEHNR, CDR2 FQNEAQ (reference sequence). Trimming left V 2 bases short and J 13 bases short, with 17 bases between. This CDR3 has 13 amino acids. The CDR3 DNA reads as TGTGCCAGCAGCTTACTGACAGTTTTTGAAGGCACCTTC. Its translation is CASSLLTVFEGTF. Drawing the rest from reference TRBV7-9 and TRBJ1-2, the complete variable domain is DTGVSQNPRHKITKRGQNVTFRCDPISEHNRLYWYRQTLGQGPEFLTYFQNEAQLEKSRLLSDRFSAERPKGSFSTLEIQRTEQGDSAMYLCASSLLTVFEGTFGSGTRLTVV.

This chain joins TRBV4-1 and TRBJ2-7, with 7 nucleotides matching TRBD2. V lost 0 bases to trimming and J lost 2 bases; unmatched junction nucleotides: 7. Germline CDR1 is MGHRA and CDR2 is YSYEKL. This CDR3 is built from 16 residues. In nucleotides, the CDR3 is TGCGCCAGCAGCCAAGACTGGGCCGGGACTACCTACGAGCAGTACTTC. Translated, it gives CASSQDWAGTTYEQYF.

V usage is TRBV6-1 and J usage is TRBJ1-2, with TRBD1 matching over 10 bases. Germline values: CDR1 MNHNS, CDR2 SASEGT. The CDR3 has 14 residues. After removal of 5 bases from V and 4 bases from J, the junction contained 4 bases not matched to a gene. CDR3 sequence reads: CASSRQGAGYGYTF. The CDR3 DNA is TGTGCCAGCAGTAGACAGGGGGCCGGCTATGGCTACACCTTC.

The genes are TRBV13 and TRBJ2-7, with a weak D call TRBD2 (6 bases). Trimming removed 5 bases at V and 7 bases at J, with 18 bases between. The CDR3 has 14 residues. Germline V gene data show CDR1 as PRHDT and CDR2 as FYEKMQ (reference sequence). Here the CDR3 DNA reads TGTGCCAGCAGCCCCGGGCGGGGAGACTGGGAGCAGTACTTC. Amino acid sequence: CASSPGRGDWEQYF.

The V gene is TRBV25-1, the J gene TRBJ2-7; D is perhaps TRBD2 (6 bases). Between the trimmed V and J ends, which lost 4 bases and 0 bases, there was a span of 7 bases. In germline, CDR1 is MGHDK, CDR2 SYGVNS. This CDR3 spans 13 amino acids. The CDR3 region has the DNA TGTGCCAGCAGTGGCGGGAACTCCTACGAGCAGTACTTC. Translated: CASSGGNSYEQYF.

This clone was seen only a few times. This sequence joins TRBV11-3 and TRBJ2-1, with D possibly being TRBD1 (6 bases). Germline values: CDR1 SGHNT, CDR2 YENEEA. CDR3 length: 14 amino acids. Trimming took 3 bases from V and 4 from J, leaving 10 bases between them. This CDR3 reads CASSLMGQYNEQFF. The CDR3 bases are TGTGCCAGCAGCTTGATGGGACAATACAATGAGCAGTTCTTC.

This clone was observed once. V gene TRBV21-1 combines with J gene TRBJ1-5. TRBV21-1 has pseudogene status. The CDR3 extends over 19 amino acids. The CDR3 DNA reads TGTGCCAGCAGCAAAGCGCTGGGACCGGGGGAGTATAGCAATCAGCCCCAGCATTTT. It is translated as CASSKALGPGEYSNQPQHF.

The V call is TRBV5-1, the J call TRBJ2-2, with 7 positions matching TRBD1. CDR3 length: 15 residues. V gave up 0 bases and J gave up 8 bases; unmatched junction bases: 7. In germline, CDR1 is SGHRS, CDR2 YFSETQ. CDR3 sequence reads: CASSLVTGTMGELFF. The CDR3 nucleotides are TGCGCCAGCAGCTTGGTGACAGGGACCATGGGGGAGCTGTTTTTT.

DNA for the CDR3: TGTGCCAGCAGCTCGGAAGACACCTACAATCAGCCCCAGCATTTT. Its translation: CASSSEDTYNQPQHF. The chain has TRBV7-8 and TRBJ1-5; D is uncertain. V gave up 4 bases and J gave up 3 bases, with 13 bases separating them. CDR3 length equals 15 residues. The V gene's germline CDR1 is SGHVS and CDR2 FQNEAQ.

The rearrangement links TRBV6-5 to TRBJ2-5; possible D gene TRBD2, 5 bases. V was shortened by 4 bases and J by 5 bases, with 17 bases between the two germline ends. The CDR3 covers 15 residues. In germline, CDR1 is MNHEY, CDR2 SVGAGI. CDR3 amino acids: CASSSRRVGGETQYF. The CDR3 region has the DNA TGTGCCAGCAGTTCCCGTCGGGTAGGCGGGGAGACCCAGTACTTC.

This chain uses TRBV29-1 with TRBJ1-2; 9 bases map to TRBD1. The CDR3 has 13 amino acids. Looked up from germline, CDR1 is SQVTM and CDR2 is ANQGSEA. Losses at the gene ends were 0 bases for V and 9 bases for J; bases not matched to a gene: 5. The CDR3 DNA is TGCAGCGTTGAAGACGTGACAGGGGGTTGCTACACCTTC. As protein: CSVEDVTGGCYTF. The whole variable domain, filled in from reference TRBV29-1 and TRBJ1-2, reads SAVISQKPSRDICQRGTSLTIQCQVDSQVTMMFWYRQQPGQSLTLIATANQGSEATYESGFVIDKFPISRPNLTFSTLTVSNMSPEDSSIYLCSVEDVTGGCYTFGSGTRLTVV.

V and J are TRBV7-8 and TRBJ1-2; D gene ambiguous. This CDR3 spans 14 amino acids. CDR1 and CDR2 (germline): SGHVS, FQNEAQ. The V end lost 1 base, the J end lost 2 bases, and 8 bases lay between the germline ends. In DNA, the CDR3 is TGTGCCAGCAGCTTAGTCCCCGGGAACTATGGCTACACCTTC. It is translated as CASSLVPGNYGYTF.

The CDR3 coding sequence is TGTGCCAGCAGCCAGGACAGGGGGGGGAATGAGCAGTTCTTC. This translates into CASSQDRGGNEQFF. The chain joins TRBV7-2 to TRBJ2-1; 10 nucleotides line up with TRBD1. After removal of 5 bases from V and 7 bases from J, the junction contained 5 bases not matched to a gene. Germline-derived CDR1 and CDR2 are SGHTA and FQGNSA. CDR3 size: 14 residues.

This chain joins TRBV5-6 and TRBJ2-3; the D gene is possibly TRBD1 (5 bases). Germline V lookup: CDR1 SGHDT, CDR2 YYEEEE. The CDR3 is 15 amino acids. The germline V and J ends were trimmed by 4 bases and 2 bases, with 14 bases remaining between them. CDR3 protein: CASSPAGRATDTQYF. CDR3 bases: TGTGCCAGCAGCCCGGCAGGGCGTGCCACAGATACGCAGTATTTT. The whole variable domain, filled in from reference TRBV5-6 and TRBJ2-3, reads DAGVTQSPTHLIKTRGQQVTLRCSPKSGHDTVSWYQQALGQGPQFIFQYYEEEERQRGNFPDRFSGHQFPNYSSELNVNALLLGDSALYLCASSPAGRATDTQYFGPGTRLTVL.

The chain uses TRBV6-4 and TRBJ2-3; 12 nucleotides agree with TRBD2. The CDR3 covers 14 residues. CDR1 and CDR2 (germline): MRHNA, SNTAGT. V was pared by 5 bases and J by 4 bases, with 1 base of the junction left unmatched. The CDR3 DNA is TGTGCCAGCAGTAGGACTAGCGGGGCAGATACGCAGTATTTT. It translates to CASSRTSGADTQYF.

The chain carries TRBV2 and TRBJ1-2; D gene unclear. V shed 8 bases and J shed 1 base, with 8 bases lying between them. This CDR3 comprises 12 residues. Germline V gives CDR1 SNHLY, CDR2 FYNNEI. CDR3 nucleotide sequence: TGTGCCAGCCTTGGGCTTAACTATGGCTACACCTTC. It encodes CASLGLNYGYTF.

This sequence joins TRBV7-9 and TRBJ2-3; D unclear. The CDR3 is made up of 13 amino acids. Germline V gives CDR1 SEHNR, CDR2 FQNEAQ (reference sequence). Trimming left V 2 bases short and J 0 bases short, with 3 bases between. In nucleotides, the CDR3 is TGTGCCAGCAGCTTACAGAGCACAGATACGCAGTATTTT. This translates into CASSLQSTDTQYF.

V usage is TRBV2 and J usage is TRBJ2-7; TRBD1 agrees at 9 bases. V was clipped by 6 bases and J by 4 bases; unmatched bases: 4. This CDR3 spans 13 amino acids. CDR1 is SNHLY and CDR2 is FYNNEI in the germline V gene. DNA of the CDR3: TGTGCCAGCAGGGGGACAGGGATTTACGAGCAGTACTTC. Translated, it gives CASRGTGIYEQYF.